This TCR beta chain was recovered during a study of siplizumab effects on memory and regulatory T cells. Per individual sample, 85,000 to 100,000 TCR templates were assayed. Sequencing used immunoSEQ multiplex PCR; TCRdb keeps in-frame clones, though not all of them. The sample includes about 100,000 clones, over 90% of them seen just once. Of note for this clone: Its antigen remains unidentified.

CDR1 SEHNR and CDR2 FQNEAQ come from the germline V gene (reference sequence). V shed 2 bases and J 3 bases; nucleotides not matched to a gene: 7. This CDR3 is built from 16 residues. Overall study findings and caveats: Naive T cells, seemingly more diverse than memory cells, seemed major alloresponse contributors. Memory cells that were CD4+ and unstimulated gave rise to alloreactive sequences, which siplizumab significantly reduced.

This TCR came from a human donor in good health. The specimen was non-Treg CD4+ T cells sorted from blood. The rearrangement links TRBV7-9 to TRBJ2-1, with TRBD2 matching 7 bases. The CDR3 nucleotides are TGTGCCAGCAGCTTACCGCGTGCGGGAGTCTACAATGAGCAGTTCTTC. Its protein is CASSLPRAGVYNEQFF.